These 21 T cell receptor beta chains were sequenced from one sample in a study of shared clonotypes between healthy human individuals. TCRdb's copy holds only in-frame clones and misses some; the assay was immunoSEQ multiplex PCR. The profile shows about 2 million clones, about 95% of them singletons. Naive CD8 cells, CD45RO-negative and positively selected for CCR7, excluded terminally differentiated effector memory CD45RA+ cells. What was sequenced was naive CD8+ T cells sorted from blood. The receptors shown here come from a man between 18 and 35 years old in good health.

The sample holds one count of this clone. The chain joins TRBV6-1 to TRBJ2-1, with D possibly being TRBD2 (6 bases). The CDR3 contains 11 residues. The germline CDR1 and CDR2 sequences are MNHNS and SASEGT. Trimming took 2 bases from V and 12 from J, leaving 8 bases between them. CDR3 DNA: TGTGCCAGCAGTGAATCCGGGAGGCAGTTCTTC. Protein product: CASSESGRQFF.

This chain joins TRBV7-2 and TRBJ1-4; D gene ambiguous. CDR1 and CDR2 from the germline V gene are SGHTA and FQGNSA. Trimming took off 5 bases at V and 6 bases at J, with 10 bases between the two ends. The CDR3 has 13 residues. CDR3 protein: CASSLDTYEKLFF. The CDR3, as DNA: TGTGCCAGCAGCCTAGACACCTATGAAAAACTGTTTTTT. The full variable domain, with the rest looked up from reference TRBV7-2 and TRBJ1-4, is GAGVSQSPSNKVTEKGKDVELRCDPISGHTALYWYRQSLGQGLEFLIYFQGNSAPDKSGLPSDRFSAERTGGSVSTLTIQRTQQEDSAVYLCASSLDTYEKLFFGSGTQLSVL.

V usage is TRBV4-1 and J usage is TRBJ2-1; 8 bases are a match to TRBD2. Germline V CDR1 and CDR2: MGHRA, YSYEKL. The CDR3 extends over 14 amino acids. With 1 base clipped from V and 8 bases from J, the junction kept 4 bases outside the gene matches. The CDR3 loop reads CASSQGGAGDEQFF. CDR3 sequence (DNA): TGCGCCAGCAGCCAAGGGGGAGCGGGGGATGAGCAGTTCTTC.

The CDR3 region is CASSVPGQGGEQYF. The CDR3 DNA reads as TGTGCCAGCAGCGTGCCGGGACAGGGAGGCGAGCAGTACTTC. The chain employs TRBV7-9 and TRBJ2-7; 9 bases align to TRBD1. V was pared by 5 bases and J by 6 bases, with 8 bases of the junction left unmatched. CDR1 and CDR2 (germline): SEHNR, FQNEAQ (reference sequence). This CDR3 has 14 amino acids. The whole variable domain, filled in from reference TRBV7-9 and TRBJ2-7, reads DTGVSQNPRHKITKRGQNVTFRCDPISEHNRLYWYRQTLGQGPEFLTYFQNEAQLEKSRLLSDRFSAERPKGSFSTLEIQRTEQGDSAMYLCASSVPGQGGEQYFGPGTRLTVT.

The chain has TRBV6-5 and TRBJ2-5; D call uncertain. The CDR3 covers 15 residues. Per germline, CDR1 MNHEY and CDR2 SVGAGI. The V gene lost 0 bases and the J gene lost 5 bases, with 13 bases spanning the gap. The CDR3 DNA reads TGTGCCAGCAGTTACTCCTTCTGGGCAGGCGAGACCCAGTACTTC. It yields the protein CASSYSFWAGETQYF.

The chain is built from TRBV13 and TRBJ2-7; 7 positions agree with TRBD2. The V gene end was trimmed by 0 bases and the J gene end by 4 bases; junction bases not matched to a gene: 6. This CDR3 has 15 amino acids. Germline CDR1 PRHDT, CDR2 FYEKMQ (reference sequence). CDR3 sequence (DNA): TGTGCCAGCAGCTTAGGTGGGACTACGGCTTACGAGCAGTACTTC. This gives the protein CASSLGGTTAYEQYF.

The chain combines TRBV28 with TRBJ2-7; a weak D match, TRBD2 (5 bases). The CDR3 consists of 13 residues. Trimming left V 6 bases short and J 6 bases short, with 15 bases between. The germline V gene has CDR1 MDHEN and CDR2 SYDVKM. CDR3 nucleotide sequence: TGTGCCAGCAGCCTCACCGGGGATCGCGAGCAGTACTTC. This encodes CASSLTGDREQYF.

The V and J genes are TRBV9 and TRBJ2-1, with no clear D. Trimming removed 3 bases from V and 4 bases from J, with 14 bases in between. Germline assignment: CDR1 SGDLS and CDR2 YYNGEE. This CDR3 contains 15 residues. CDR3 sequence (DNA): TGTGCCAGCAGCGCAGAGAGTTGGATTTACAATGAGCAGTTCTTC. This translates into CASSAESWIYNEQFF.

This clone was seen a few times. Other DNA sequences within the sample encode an identical CDR3. The chain couples TRBV5-1 to TRBJ2-1, with D unclear. The CDR3 length is 13 residues. CDR1 and CDR2 (germline): SGHRS, YFSETQ. V shed 3 bases and J shed 7 bases, with 11 bases lying between them. In DNA, the CDR3 is TGCGCCAGCAGCTGGGCTCTGGGAAATGAGCAGTTCTTC. Protein sequence: CASSWALGNEQFF. Together with reference TRBV5-1 and TRBJ2-1, the CDR3 gives the full variable domain: KAGVTQTPRYLIKTRGQQVTLSCSPISGHRSVSWYQQTPGQGLQFLFEYFSETQRNKGNFPGRFSGRQFSNSRSEMNVSTLELGDSALYLCASSWALGNEQFFGPGTRLTVL.

The chain carries TRBV6-5 and TRBJ1-2, with 7 bases that match TRBD1. V shed 7 bases and J 2 bases; nucleotides not matched to a gene: 7. CDR3 length equals 14 residues. Germline lookup yields CDR1 MNHEY and CDR2 SVGAGI. The CDR3 sequence is CASNRGQTNYGYTF. The CDR3, as DNA: TGTGCCAGCAATAGGGGGCAGACCAACTATGGCTACACCTTC.

This rearrangement joins TRBV4-3 to TRBJ1-6; maybe TRBD1 (5 bases). Germline V gene data show CDR1 as LGHNA and CDR2 as YSLEER. This CDR3 has 17 amino acids. Trimming left V 0 bases short and J 0 bases short, with 9 bases between. CDR3 nucleotides: TGCGCCAGCAGCCAAGATTCAGGGAGCTCCTATAATTCACCCCTCCACTTT. Translated, it gives CASSQDSGSSYNSPLHF.

The rearrangement joins TRBV28 to TRBJ1-1, with a tentative D call TRBD1 (5 bases). Germline CDR1 MDHEN, CDR2 SYDVKM. This CDR3 is 13 amino acids long. V lost 3 bases, J lost 7 bases, and 12 bases lay in between. The CDR3 nucleotides are TGTGCCAGCAGTTTGGGCCCGGGGGATGAAGCTTTCTTT. Translating it yields CASSLGPGDEAFF. Full variable domain (missing parts from reference TRBV28 and TRBJ1-1): DVKVTQSSRYLVKRTGEKVFLECVQDMDHENMFWYRQDPGLGLRLIYFSYDVKMKEKGDIPEGYSVSREKKERFSLILESASTNQTSMYLCASSLGPGDEAFFGQGTRLTVV.

V gene TRBV6-1 combines with J gene TRBJ2-5, with 7 positions matching TRBD2. The V gene end was trimmed by 7 bases and the J gene end by 5 bases; junction bases not matched to a gene: 13. Germline V CDR1 and CDR2: MNHNS, SASEGT. The CDR3 is 15 residues long. The CDR3 region is CASTPSQRGGETQYF. Here the CDR3 DNA reads TGTGCCAGCACCCCCTCGCAGCGGGGCGGGGAGACCCAGTACTTC.

A remark on this clone: Other nucleotide sequences in the sample specify the same CDR3. The CDR3 coding sequence is TGTGCCAGCAGCTTAGAGGGGGCGGGCTACACCTTC. Amino acid sequence: CASSLEGAGYTF. The J gene is TRBJ1-2, the V gene TRBV7-9, with 7 bases identical to TRBD1. The CDR3 loop spans 12 amino acids. Trimming at V came to 1 base and at J to 8 bases, leaving 1 base not matched to a gene. The germline V gene has CDR1 SEHNR and CDR2 FQNEAQ (reference sequence).

The chain combines TRBV13 with TRBJ2-1, with D unresolved. Germline V gene data show CDR1 as PRHDT and CDR2 as FYEKMQ (reference sequence). CDR3 length: 14 residues. The V end was cut by 6 bases, the J end by 1 base, with 10 bases between. The CDR3 spells CASRQVGSYNEQFF. CDR3 in DNA: TGTGCCAGCAGACAAGTTGGGTCCTACAATGAGCAGTTCTTC.

The rearrangement joins TRBV11-1 to TRBJ1-3, with 9 bases fitting TRBD1. Germline values: CDR1 SGHAT, CDR2 FQDESV (reference sequence). This CDR3 contains 16 residues. V lost 5 bases and J lost 3; bases outside the gene matches: 8. The CDR3 nucleotides read TGTGCCAGCAGCCCGTGGACAGGGGTGGATGGAAACACCATATATTTT. Translated: CASSPWTGVDGNTIYF.

The rearrangement uses TRBV7-9 and TRBJ2-5; D is perhaps TRBD1 (5 bases). The germline V gene encodes CDR1 SEHNR and CDR2 FQNEAQ (reference sequence). Trimming removed 1 base at V and 5 bases at J, with 11 bases between. The CDR3 has 14 amino acids. This CDR3 reads CASSLEGAWETQYF. CDR3 nucleotides: TGTGCCAGCAGCTTAGAAGGGGCGTGGGAGACCCAGTACTTC. Full variable domain (outside the CDR3, taken from reference TRBV7-9 and TRBJ2-5): DTGVSQNPRHKITKRGQNVTFRCDPISEHNRLYWYRQTLGQGPEFLTYFQNEAQLEKSRLLSDRFSAERPKGSFSTLEIQRTEQGDSAMYLCASSLEGAWETQYFGPGTRLLVL.

Comment on this clone: One end of the junction fails to match germline, which may point to a read error. The rearrangement uses TRBV7-7 and TRBJ2-5; tentative D call: TRBD2 (5 bases). Germline V gives CDR1 SSHAT, CDR2 FNYEAQ (reference sequence). This CDR3 spans 15 amino acids. CDR3 sequence reads: CASSLDPGSLGTQYF. DNA for the CDR3: TGTGCTAGCAGCTTAGACCCGGGGTCACTGGGGACCCAGTACTTC.

Concerning this clone itself: The germline gene is not matched at one end of the junction; a read error may be the cause. The chain recombines TRBV7-7 with TRBJ2-3; D gene ambiguous. Germline V gene lookup returns CDR1 SSHAT and CDR2 FNYEAQ (reference sequence). The CDR3 is 15 residues long. The CDR3: CASSLGSLHTDTQYF. CDR3 in DNA: TGTGCTAGCAGCTTAGGCTCACTCCACACAGATACGCAGTATTTT.

The gene calls are TRBV11-2 and TRBJ2-2, with D uncertain. From germline, CDR1 is SGHAT and CDR2 FQNNGV. There are 16 residues in the CDR3. The V end was cut by 1 base, the J end by 0 bases, with 9 bases between. CDR3 region: CASSLVGTSNTGELFF. CDR3 sequence (DNA): TGTGCCAGCAGCTTAGTAGGCACTTCGAACACCGGGGAGCTGTTTTTT.

V and J are TRBV27 and TRBJ2-7; D may be TRBD2 (7 bases). The CDR3 loop spans 15 amino acids. From germline, CDR1 is MNHEY and CDR2 SMNVEV (reference sequence). The V gene lost 5 bases and the J gene lost 3 bases, with 17 bases spanning the gap. The CDR3 DNA sequence: TGTGCCAGCAGTCTAGGGGGGGTGGGGATCTACGAGCAGTACTTC. This codes for CASSLGGVGIYEQYF.